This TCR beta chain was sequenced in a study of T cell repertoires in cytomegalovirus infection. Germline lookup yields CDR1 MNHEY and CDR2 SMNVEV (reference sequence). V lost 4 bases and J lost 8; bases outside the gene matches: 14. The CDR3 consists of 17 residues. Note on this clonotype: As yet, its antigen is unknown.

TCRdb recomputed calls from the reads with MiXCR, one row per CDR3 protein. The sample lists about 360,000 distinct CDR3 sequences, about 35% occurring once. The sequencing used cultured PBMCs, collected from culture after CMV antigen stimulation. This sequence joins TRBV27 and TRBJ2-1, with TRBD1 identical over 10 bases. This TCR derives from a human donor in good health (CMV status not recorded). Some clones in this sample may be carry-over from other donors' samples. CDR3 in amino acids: CASSSTIGQGEDYEQFF. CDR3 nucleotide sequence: TGTGCCAGCAGTTCAACAATAGGACAGGGGGAAGATTATGAGCAGTTCTTC.